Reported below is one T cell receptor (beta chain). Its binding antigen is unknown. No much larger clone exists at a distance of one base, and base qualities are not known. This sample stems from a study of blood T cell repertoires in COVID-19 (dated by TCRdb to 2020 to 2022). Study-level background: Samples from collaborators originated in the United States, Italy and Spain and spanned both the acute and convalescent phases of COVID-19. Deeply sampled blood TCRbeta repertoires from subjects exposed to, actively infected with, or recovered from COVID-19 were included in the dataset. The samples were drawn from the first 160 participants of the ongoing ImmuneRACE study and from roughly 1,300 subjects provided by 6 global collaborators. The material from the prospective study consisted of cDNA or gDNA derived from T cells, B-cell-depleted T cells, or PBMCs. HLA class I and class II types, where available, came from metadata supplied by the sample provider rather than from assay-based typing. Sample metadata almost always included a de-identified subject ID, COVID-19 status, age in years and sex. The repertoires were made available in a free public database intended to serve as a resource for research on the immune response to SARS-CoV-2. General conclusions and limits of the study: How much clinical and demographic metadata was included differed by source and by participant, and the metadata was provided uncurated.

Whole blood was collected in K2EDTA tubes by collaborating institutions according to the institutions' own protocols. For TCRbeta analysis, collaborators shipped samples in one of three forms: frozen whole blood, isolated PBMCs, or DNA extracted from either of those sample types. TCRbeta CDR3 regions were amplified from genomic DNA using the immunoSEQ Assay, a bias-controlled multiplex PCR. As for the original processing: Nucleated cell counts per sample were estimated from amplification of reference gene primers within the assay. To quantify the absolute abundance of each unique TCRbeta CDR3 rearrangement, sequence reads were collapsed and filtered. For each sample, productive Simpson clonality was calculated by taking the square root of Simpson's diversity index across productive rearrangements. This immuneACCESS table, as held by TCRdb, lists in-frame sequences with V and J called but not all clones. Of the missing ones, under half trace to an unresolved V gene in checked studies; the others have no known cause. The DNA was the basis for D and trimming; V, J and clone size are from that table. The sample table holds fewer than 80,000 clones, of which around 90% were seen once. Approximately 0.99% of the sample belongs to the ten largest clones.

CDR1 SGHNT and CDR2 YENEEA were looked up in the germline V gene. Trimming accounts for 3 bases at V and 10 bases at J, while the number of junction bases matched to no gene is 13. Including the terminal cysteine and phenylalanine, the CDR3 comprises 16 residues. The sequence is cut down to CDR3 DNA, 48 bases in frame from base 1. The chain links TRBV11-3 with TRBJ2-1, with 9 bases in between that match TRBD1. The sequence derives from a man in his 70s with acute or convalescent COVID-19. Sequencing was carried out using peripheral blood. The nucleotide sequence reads TGTGCCAGCAGCTTTGGACAGGGGCTCCCCATCCGCGAGCAGTTCTTC. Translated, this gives CASSFGQGLPIREQFF.